This TCR beta chain was sequenced during a study of technical replicates of blood from four donors. Some clones are missing from TCRdb's copy, which holds only in-frame ones; the method was immunoSEQ multiplex PCR. The sample has around 100,000 clones; around 96% are singletons. CDR1 is SGHRS and CDR2 is YFSETQ in the germline V gene. The CDR3 is 15 residues long. The ends lost 4 bases at V and 4 bases at J; junction bases unmatched: 8. The sequencing input was T cells isolated from PBMCs. This TCR came from a human donor in good health. J is TRBJ2-5 and V is TRBV5-1; TRBD2 matches 9 bases. CDR3: CASSQGSGGIETQYF. DNA of the CDR3: TGCGCCAGCAGCCAAGGTAGCGGGGGTATAGAGACCCAGTACTTC.